The clone carrying this TCR beta chain showed up many times. The source of the sample is a study of T cells after yellow fever vaccination. Germline V CDR1 and CDR2: SGHAT, FQNNGV. Trimming cost V 1 base and J 1 base, with 11 bases left between them. The CDR3 runs to 16 residues. TCRdb fed the 5' RACE reads into MiXCR, producing one record per CDR3 protein. The profile shows approximately 300,000 distinct CDR3 sequences, 8.7% of them singletons. The sequence derives from a man aged 18 to 29 who received the YFV17D yellow fever vaccine. The chain has TRBV11-2 and TRBJ1-5, with unresolved D. The sequenced sample was PBMCs, obtained on the day of the first yellow fever vaccination. The CDR3 sequence: CASSLGVGGSNQPQHF. CDR3 sequence (DNA): TGTGCCAGCAGCTTAGGGGTCGGCGGGAGCAATCAGCCCCAGCATTTT.